Listed here are 8 T cell receptor beta chains from one sample, sequenced in a study of T cell responses to AZD1222 COVID-19 vaccine. Assay used: immunoSEQ multiplex PCR; TCRdb lists only in-frame clones, some missing. There are approximately 150,000 clones in the sample; more than 80% occur only once, and over 2.5% lies in the top ten. Material: peripheral blood, obtained on day 0 of AZD1222 vaccination. These receptors came from an adult in good health.

The chain uses TRBV7-9 and TRBJ1-1; D not resolved. This CDR3 has 13 amino acids. The germline V gene encodes CDR1 SEHNR and CDR2 FQNEAQ (reference sequence). V lost 6 bases and J 4 bases, leaving 12 bases between the germline ends. The CDR3 DNA sequence: TGTGCCAGCAGGACGTCGCCGTCCACTGAAGCTTTCTTT. Translating it yields CASRTSPSTEAFF.

The rearrangement links TRBV30 to TRBJ1-1; no firm D call. V dropped 0 bases and J dropped 0 bases, with 17 bases sitting between them. The CDR3 is made up of 17 amino acids. Germline V gene sequence: CDR1 GTSNPN, CDR2 SVGIG (reference sequence). CDR3 in DNA: TGTGCCTGGAGTGTATACCTACAGAGGATCATGAACACTGAAGCTTTCTTT. As protein: CAWSVYLQRIMNTEAFF.

The chain recombines TRBV4-1 with TRBJ2-5, with TRBD1 as a possible D gene (6 bases). Germline CDR1 reads MGHRA; CDR2 reads YSYEKL. Trimming removed 6 bases at V and 5 bases at J, with 13 bases between. There are 13 residues in the CDR3. The CDR3 DNA reads as TGCGCCAGCAGGGCTACAGGGCATGAGACCCAGTACTTC. Residues: CASRATGHETQYF.

This chain connects TRBV28 to TRBJ1-5, with D possibly matching TRBD1 (6 bases). This CDR3 has 17 residues. Germline loops: CDR1 MDHEN, CDR2 SYDVKM. The V end was cut by 1 base, the J end by 6 bases, with 19 bases between. The CDR3 loop reads CASSLLLLGDNPQPQHF. The CDR3 coding sequence is TGTGCCAGCAGTTTATTATTGTTGGGGGACAATCCTCAGCCCCAGCATTTT.

The chain employs TRBV7-9 and TRBJ2-1, with 9 bases identical to TRBD2. V lost 4 bases to trimming and J lost 8 bases; unmatched junction nucleotides: 12. The CDR3 totals 16 residues. Germline V gene data show CDR1 as SEHNR and CDR2 as FQNEAQ (reference sequence). DNA of the CDR3: TGTGCCAGCAGCTCGGTTGGGACTAGCTTAGGGTATGAGCAGTTCTTC. Translated, it gives CASSSVGTSLGYEQFF.

This sequence joins TRBV14 and TRBJ2-3; TRBD1 aligns across 7 bases. The CDR3 runs 17 residues. From germline, CDR1 is SGHDN and CDR2 FVKESK. J was trimmed by 3 bases and V by 3 bases; bases with no gene match: 12. The CDR3 protein is CASSHWDSLILTDTQYF. The DNA for the CDR3 is TGTGCCAGCAGCCACTGGGACAGCCTCATTCTAACAGATACGCAGTATTTT.

J is TRBJ1-1 and V is TRBV7-9, with a possible D match to TRBD1 (5 bases). With 6 bases removed from V and 1 base from J, the gap between germline ends came to 9 bases. CDR1 and CDR2 from the germline V gene are SEHNR and FQNEAQ (reference sequence). CDR3 length: 13 residues. CDR3 nucleotide sequence: TGTGCCAGCAGGCGGGGGGAGAACACTGAAGCTTTCTTT. Translation gives CASRRGENTEAFF.

This chain joins TRBV19 and TRBJ2-1, with D hard to call. This CDR3 is built from 17 residues. The germline V gene has CDR1 LNHDA and CDR2 SQIVND (reference sequence). V was pared by 5 bases and J by 0 bases, with 17 bases between. As DNA, the CDR3 is TGTGCCAGTAGTTCTAATTACTATGCTAGCTCCTACAATGAGCAGTTCTTC. Its protein product is CASSSNYYASSYNEQFF.